What follows describes a single TCR beta chain. No antigen is known for it. The data are from a study of a mutant IDH1 vaccine in newly diagnosed glioma. Across the whole study: Vaccines were begun 4-6 weeks after radiotherapy alone, or with temozolomide cycles. The earlier regimen, radiotherapy, temozolomide, or both, was most often both. Study-level points and caveats: It was approximately 93% of patients that developed vaccine-induced immune responses. Apparently unrelated to pseudoprogression were changes in the top peripheral T cell clonotypes.

TCRdb keeps only in-frame clones here, not all; method: immunoSEQ multiplex PCR. The table shows some 23,000 clones, with around 77% occurring only once. CDR3 length equals 11 residues. Trimming removed 1 base at V and 13 bases at J, with 12 bases between. The germline V gene has CDR1 SQVTM and CDR2 ANQGSEA. Time point denoted: week 11, during vaccination. Each vaccine dose was 300 ug of mutant IDH1 20-mer peptide, with topical imiquimod. This receptor was taken from a woman aged 18-30 years with glioma. V is TRBV29-1 and J is TRBJ2-3; D ambiguous. This specimen was PBMCs, taken from a glioma patient whose treatment included an IDH1 peptide vaccine. CDR3 region: CSVEVQPAEYF. CDR3 bases: TGCAGCGTTGAAGTTCAACCCGCGGAGTATTTT.